The 27 T cell receptor beta chains reported below all come from one sample, sequenced in a study of regulatory T cells in long-lasting Graves disease. HTBI primers from iRepertoire and Arm-PCR of CDR3 regions yielded the TCR beta libraries. TCRdb redid the calling of the multiplex PCR reads with MiXCR, one entry per CDR3 protein. The profile shows about 620,000 distinct CDR3 sequences, about 15% of them singletons. Time point here: newly diagnosed GD, antithyroid drugs for less than 3 months. There was RNA extracted from PBMCs, and the TCR library was made from it. This same sample was also taken into another study, of T cells in Graves' hyperthyroidism and ophthalmopathy.

This specimen consisted of peripheral blood mononuclear cells (PBMCs), obtained at new diagnosis, from a patient treated with antithyroid drugs. Receptors were obtained from a woman aged 25 to 39 with Graves disease.

This clonotype was found many times. The V and J genes are TRBV28 and TRBJ2-3, with D tentatively TRBD2 (6 bases). The CDR3 extends over 14 amino acids. Germline loops: CDR1 MDHEN, CDR2 SYDVKM. Trimming pared 8 bases from V and 4 bases from J, leaving 16 bases between. The DNA of the CDR3 is TGTGCCAGCTCGACGGGAGTAATTCCAGATACGCAGTATTTT. Translated, it gives CASSTGVIPDTQYF. The full variable domain, rest sourced from reference TRBV28 and TRBJ2-3, is DVKVTQSSRYLVKRTGEKVFLECVQDMDHENMFWYRQDPGLGLRLIYFSYDVKMKEKGDIPEGYSVSREKKERFSLILESASTNQTSMYLCASSTGVIPDTQYFGPGTRLTVL.

This chain joins TRBV20-1 and TRBJ2-2; 7 bases fit TRBD2. Germline values: CDR1 DFQATT, CDR2 SNEGSKA (reference sequence). The CDR3 runs 16 residues. V shed 0 bases, J shed 13 bases, and the junction held 17 bases outside the gene matches. The CDR3 region has the DNA TGCAGTGCTAGAGAGTGGGAGGGCCCCGACCCGACCGGGCTGTTTTTT. Translated: CSAREWEGPDPTGLFF.

This clonotype was seen at least ten times. The CDR3 reads CASSPDEGPYEQYF. The CDR3 bases are TGTGCCAGCAGCCCGGACGAGGGGCCCTACGAGCAGTACTTC. The rearrangement uses TRBV7-9 and TRBJ2-7, with D perhaps matching TRBD1 or TRBD2 (5 bases each). V was clipped by 5 bases and J by 2 bases, with 13 bases between them. There are 14 residues in the CDR3. The germline CDR1 and CDR2 sequences are SEHNR and FQNEAQ (reference sequence).

The V call is TRBV11-1, the J call TRBJ1-3; D is undetermined. V was cut by 3 bases and J by 0 bases, with 18 bases left in between. This CDR3 spans 18 amino acids. The germline V gene has CDR1 SGHAT and CDR2 FQDESV (reference sequence). The CDR3 DNA follows: TGTGCCAGCAGCTTCGGGGAATTCCCGGGTCACTCTGGAAACACCATATATTTT. Amino acid sequence: CASSFGEFPGHSGNTIYF. The whole variable domain, filled in from reference TRBV11-1 and TRBJ1-3, reads EAEVAQSPRYKITEKSQAVAFWCDPISGHATLYWYRQILGQGPELLVQFQDESVVDDSQLPKDRFSAERLKGVDSTLKIQPAELGDSAMYLCASSFGEFPGHSGNTIYFGEGSWLTVV.

The chain couples TRBV5-6 to TRBJ1-2; 7 bases are shared with TRBD1. The J segment lost 4 bases and the V segment lost 2 bases, leaving 5 bases of the junction unmatched. Germline V lookup: CDR1 SGHDT, CDR2 YYEEEE. This CDR3 has 14 residues. The CDR3 sequence is CASSFDRVSYGYTF. The DNA for the CDR3 is TGTGCCAGCAGCTTTGACAGGGTGAGCTATGGCTACACCTTC.

This clonotype came up a few times. J is TRBJ2-7 and V is TRBV28, with 10 bases fitting TRBD1. The CDR3 totals 15 residues. CDR1 and CDR2 from the germline V gene are MDHEN and SYDVKM. V lost 8 bases and J lost 3; bases outside the gene matches: 10. CDR3 loop: CASESPRDRGYEQYF. CDR3 nucleotide sequence: TGTGCCAGCGAATCCCCCCGGGACAGGGGCTACGAGCAGTACTTC.

This clonotype was observed a handful of times. The chain is built from TRBV20-1 and TRBJ1-5; D not resolved. Germline V gene data show CDR1 as DFQATT and CDR2 as SNEGSKA (reference sequence). The CDR3 is made up of 14 amino acids. V was shortened by 4 bases and J by 2 bases, with 12 bases between the two germline ends. CDR3 DNA sequence: TGCAGTGCTACGGCGGCGCTGGGCAATCAGCCCCAGCATTTT. This translates into CSATAALGNQPQHF.

This clonotype was counted many times. V gene TRBV20-1 combines with J gene TRBJ1-2; D remains unclear. This CDR3 region has 12 residues. The germline CDR1 and CDR2 sequences are DFQATT and SNEGSKA (reference sequence). The germline V and J ends were trimmed by 6 bases and 4 bases, with 12 bases remaining between them. CDR3 residues: CSAERRGYGYTF. DNA for the CDR3: TGCAGTGCCGAACGACGGGGCTATGGCTACACCTTC.

The J gene is TRBJ1-4, the V gene TRBV6-2 or TRBV6-3; no reliable D call. CDR1 and CDR2 (germline): MNHEY, SVGEGT. The CDR3 covers 15 residues. Trimming removed 2 bases from V and 0 bases from J, with 7 bases in between. The CDR3 reads CASSYATATNEKLFF. In nucleotides, the CDR3 is TGTGCCAGCAGTTACGCCACTGCAACTAATGAAAAACTGTTTTTT.

This clonotype was seen a handful of times. The DNA for the CDR3 is TGTGCCAGCAGCTTACAGCGGGCACCCTACGAGCAGTACTTC. This translates into CASSLQRAPYEQYF. The chain links TRBV3-1 to TRBJ2-7, with D possibly TRBD2 on 6 matching bases. The CDR3 length is 14 residues. V lost 5 bases and J lost 2, with 13 bases in between. CDR1 LGHDT and CDR2 YNNKEL come from the germline V gene (reference sequence).

This clonotype was recorded at least ten times. The V and J genes are TRBV28 and TRBJ2-1, with 8 nucleotides matching TRBD2. CDR1 and CDR2 from the germline V gene are MDHEN and SYDVKM. V was pared by 9 bases and J by 2 bases, with 9 bases of the junction left unmatched. This CDR3 spans 15 amino acids. The CDR3 region is CASDESGSAYNEQFF. CDR3 DNA: TGTGCCAGTGACGAAAGCGGGAGTGCCTACAATGAGCAGTTCTTC. Full variable domain (outside the CDR3, taken from reference TRBV28 and TRBJ2-1): DVKVTQSSRYLVKRTGEKVFLECVQDMDHENMFWYRQDPGLGLRLIYFSYDVKMKEKGDIPEGYSVSREKKERFSLILESASTNQTSMYLCASDESGSAYNEQFFGPGTRLTVL.

The sample holds a few counts of this clonotype. The chain is built from TRBV14 and TRBJ2-3, with a possible D match to TRBD2 (5 bases). The CDR3 consists of 13 residues. With 7 bases removed from V and 6 bases from J, the gap between germline ends came to 14 bases. Germline V gene sequence: CDR1 SGHDN, CDR2 FVKESK. The CDR3 region is CASTPLATDTQYF. In DNA, the CDR3 is TGTGCCAGCACTCCCCTAGCCACGGATACGCAGTATTTT.

The J gene is TRBJ2-3, the V gene TRBV24-1; D is unclear. The V end lost 7 bases, the J end lost 1 base, and 5 bases lay between the germline ends. CDR1 and CDR2 from the germline V gene are KGHDR and SFDVKD. This CDR3 is built from 12 residues. The CDR3 nucleotides are TGTGCCACCAGCGGAGGCACAGATACGCAGTATTTT. It translates to CATSGGTDTQYF.

This clonotype was detected many times. CDR3 region: CASSLLSTHYNEQFF. CDR3 nucleotides: TGTGCCAGCAGCTTATTATCCACACACTACAATGAGCAGTTCTTC. This chain uses TRBV11-2 with TRBJ2-1; no firm D call. The V and J ends lost 2 bases and 3 bases respectively, with 11 bases between them. The CDR3 length is 15 residues. Germline lookup yields CDR1 SGHAT and CDR2 FQNNGV.

In the case of this clonotype: The junction departs from germline at one end; a sequencing error may be responsible. This sequence joins TRBV12-3 or TRBV12-4 and TRBJ2-1; a possible D gene is TRBD2 (5 bases). The length of the CDR3 is 13 residues. The CDR3 DNA is TGTGCCAGCAGCCCACTAGAGCGCAATGGGCAGTTCTTC. Amino acid sequence: CASSPLERNGQFF.

V is TRBV20-1 and J is TRBJ2-1; 7 bases are a match to TRBD2. This CDR3 has 14 residues. Germline-derived CDR1 and CDR2 are DFQATT and SNEGSKA (reference sequence). V gave up 7 bases and J gave up 6 bases; unmatched junction bases: 12. CDR3 bases: TGCAGTGGCCCATTGGAGCGGGGACCCAATGAGCAGTTCTTC. This gives the protein CSGPLERGPNEQFF.

This chain links TRBV29-1 with TRBJ2-1, with 12 bases matching TRBD1. Trimming removed 4 bases from V and 0 bases from J; junction bases left unmatched: 10. The length of the CDR3 is 18 residues. Germline V gives CDR1 SQVTM, CDR2 ANQGSEA. The CDR3 region is CSVGWDRGLQSSYNEQFF. CDR3 sequence (DNA): TGCAGCGTTGGGTGGGACAGGGGGCTACAGAGCTCCTACAATGAGCAGTTCTTC.

This clonotype turned up a few times. V gene TRBV30 combines with J gene TRBJ2-7, with D possibly matching TRBD1 (6 bases). The ends were cut back, 2 bases at V and 6 bases at J, with 11 bases in the middle. This CDR3 is 12 amino acids long. CDR1 is GTSNPN, CDR2 SVGIG, per germline (reference sequence). CDR3 nucleotides: TGTGCCTGGAGTTCCACAGGGTTCGAGCAGTACTTC. Translated, it gives CAWSSTGFEQYF.

Notes on this clonotype: A far bigger clonotype differs at one base, so this is likely a read error. The CDR3 reads CASSEGSENYNEQYF. The DNA for the CDR3 is TGTGCCAGCAGTGAAGGTAGCGAGAACTACAATGAGCAGTACTTC. The genes are TRBV2 and TRBJ2-5, with D maybe TRBD2 (5 bases). Trimming pared 1 base from V and 11 bases from J, leaving 20 bases between. This CDR3 contains 15 residues. The germline CDR1 and CDR2 sequences are SNHLY and FYNNEI.

This clonotype was detected many times. The genes are TRBV28 and TRBJ1-1; D not resolved. The CDR3 is made up of 12 amino acids. CDR1 and CDR2 (germline): MDHEN, SYDVKM. Trimming shortened V by 8 bases and J by 6 bases, and 13 bases separated the two germline ends. The CDR3 coding sequence is TGTGCCAGCCTCATGGGGTCGGCTGAAGCTTTCTTT. Protein sequence: CASLMGSAEAFF.

V usage is TRBV4-2 and J usage is TRBJ2-7; 9 positions agree with TRBD2. The ends lost 1 base at V and 6 bases at J; junction bases unmatched: 7. Looked up from germline, CDR1 is LGHNA and CDR2 is YNFKEQ. The CDR3 is 15 residues long. As DNA, the CDR3 is TGTGCCAGCAGCCAAGGTTTAGCGGGAGAGGGCGAGCAGTACTTC. This translates into CASSQGLAGEGEQYF.

This clonotype showed up many times. The chain joins TRBV5-1 to TRBJ2-3, with 9 bases lining up with TRBD1. Losses at the gene ends were 4 bases for V and 5 bases for J; bases not matched to a gene: 5. Per germline, CDR1 SGHRS and CDR2 YFSETQ. CDR3 size: 14 residues. The CDR3 protein is CASSIGQGKDTQYF. CDR3 in DNA: TGCGCCAGCAGCATAGGACAGGGGAAAGATACGCAGTATTTT. Combining the CDR3 with reference TRBV5-1 and TRBJ2-3 gives the whole variable domain KAGVTQTPRYLIKTRGQQVTLSCSPISGHRSVSWYQQTPGQGLQFLFEYFSETQRNKGNFPGRFSGRQFSNSRSEMNVSTLELGDSALYLCASSIGQGKDTQYFGPGTRLTVL.

This clonotype came up many times. V gene TRBV11-2 combines with J gene TRBJ2-7, with 8 bases lining up with TRBD2. V gave up 5 bases and J gave up 0 bases; unmatched junction bases: 6. This CDR3 has 15 residues. Looked up from germline, CDR1 is SGHAT and CDR2 is FQNNGV. The CDR3 DNA is TGTGCCAGCAGCGTTAGCGGGACCAGCTCCTACGAGCAGTACTTC. Protein product: CASSVSGTSSYEQYF.

This clonotype was recorded at least ten times. The J gene is TRBJ2-5, the V gene TRBV2; D tentatively reads TRBD1 or TRBD2 (5 bases each). The germline gives CDR1 SNHLY, CDR2 FYNNEI. This CDR3 is 15 amino acids long. The V gene lost 6 bases and the J gene lost 3 bases, with 17 bases spanning the gap. The CDR3: CASRFTPGPEETQYF. CDR3 nucleotide sequence: TGTGCCAGCAGATTCACGCCGGGACCGGAAGAGACCCAGTACTTC. The full variable domain, completed using reference TRBV2 and TRBJ2-5, is EPEVTQTPSHQVTQMGQEVILRCVPISNHLYFYWYRQILGQKVEFLVSFYNNEISEKSEIFDDQFSVERPDGSNFTLKIRSTKLEDSAMYFCASRFTPGPEETQYFGPGTRLLVL.

This clonotype was recorded a few times. The rearrangement links TRBV14 to TRBJ2-1; 8 nucleotides agree with TRBD2. The germline V gene has CDR1 SGHDN and CDR2 FVKESK. Trimming removed 0 bases from V and 4 bases from J; junction bases left unmatched: 8. CDR3 length: 17 amino acids. CDR3 DNA: TGTGCCAGCAGCCAAGATCGGAGACTAGCGATTTACAATGAGCAGTTCTTC. Its protein is CASSQDRRLAIYNEQFF.

The table lists this clonotype with a few counts. This chain uses TRBV29-1 with TRBJ2-3, with D perhaps assigned TRBD1 or TRBD2 (5 bases each). Germline loops: CDR1 SQVTM, CDR2 ANQGSEA. This CDR3 contains 13 residues. Between the trimmed V and J ends, which lost 0 bases and 6 bases, there was a span of 10 bases. CDR3 in amino acids: CSVEDLGVDTQYF. CDR3 DNA: TGCAGCGTTGAAGATCTGGGGGTGGATACGCAGTATTTT.

V gene TRBV2 combines with J gene TRBJ2-7; 12 bases align to TRBD2. V lost 6 bases, J lost 2 bases, and 8 bases stayed unmatched. The CDR3 sequence is 16 residues long. Germline CDR1 is SNHLY and CDR2 is FYNNEI. CDR3 sequence: CASRETSGSFTYEQYF. The DNA of the CDR3 is TGTGCCAGCAGAGAGACTAGCGGGAGTTTCACCTACGAGCAGTACTTC.